This TCR beta chain originates from a study of shared clonotypes between healthy human individuals. Findings of the study overall: The sharing of about 5.3% of naive CD4 clonotypes was seen across a handful of donors.

Details on this clone: Its target is unknown.

Using immunoSEQ multiplex PCR, the repertoire was profiled, and TCRdb retains in-frame clones only, with some absent. The sample has about 1,500,000 clones, roughly 96% seen once; the top ten hold 1.2%. This CDR3 contains 15 residues. V shed 5 bases and J shed 2 bases, with 12 bases lying between them. Germline V gene data show CDR1 as SGHTA and CDR2 as FQGNSA. The sample comprised naive CD4+ T cells sorted from blood. The subset was: CD45RA+ positively selected. This rearrangement joins TRBV7-2 to TRBJ2-2; D is perhaps TRBD1 (5 bases). The source is a man younger than 40 in good health. In DNA form, the CDR3 reads TGTGCCAGCAGCCAAGGGGCAGCAAACACCGGGGAGCTGTTTTTT. It codes for CASSQGAANTGELFF.